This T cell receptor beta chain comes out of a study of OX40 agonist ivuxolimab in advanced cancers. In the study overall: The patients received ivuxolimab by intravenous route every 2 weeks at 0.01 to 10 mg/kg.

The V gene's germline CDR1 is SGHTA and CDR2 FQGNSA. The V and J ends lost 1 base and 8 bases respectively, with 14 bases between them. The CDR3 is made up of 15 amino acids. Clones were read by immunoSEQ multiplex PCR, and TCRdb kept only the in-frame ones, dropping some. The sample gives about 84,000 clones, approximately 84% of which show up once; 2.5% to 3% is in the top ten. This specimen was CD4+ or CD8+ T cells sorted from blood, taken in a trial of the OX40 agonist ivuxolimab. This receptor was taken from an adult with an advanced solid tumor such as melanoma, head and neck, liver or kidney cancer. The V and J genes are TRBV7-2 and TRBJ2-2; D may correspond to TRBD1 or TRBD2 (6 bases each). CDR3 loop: CASSLVLGGRGELFF. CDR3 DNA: TGTGCCAGCAGCTTAGTCTTAGGGGGGAGAGGGGAGCTGTTTTTT.